This TCR beta chain was sequenced for a study of T cell responses to AZD1222 COVID-19 vaccine. Study-wide points: AZD1222 recipients seropositive at baseline numbered only five or six. A mostly white British donor set with more females was recruited, and clonal diversity was possibly underestimated.

Regarding this clone: No antigen is known for it.

Sequencing used immunoSEQ multiplex PCR; TCRdb keeps in-frame clones, though not all of them. The table lists over 85,000 clones, nearly 90% of them singletons. This CDR3 has 15 amino acids. V lost 2 bases, J lost 9 bases, and 17 bases lay in between. Germline CDR1 and CDR2: SGHTA and FQGNSA. The input for sequencing was peripheral blood, taken on day 0 of AZD1222 vaccination. V and J are TRBV7-2 and TRBJ2-1, with D uncertain. The receptor was isolated from an adult in good health. The CDR3 DNA reads as TGTGCCAGCAGCTTACAGTTGCTGCCGTGGGGTGAGCAGTTCTTC. Translation: CASSLQLLPWGEQFF.